This T cell receptor (beta chain) was captured by sequencing in a study of response to subunit inactivated influenza vaccine (dated by TCRdb to 2016 to 2019). For the study in its entirety: To follow how T cells responded to a trivalent subunit inactivated influenza vaccine, the researchers relied on deep quantitative profiling of the T cell receptor repertoire.

The CDR3, from cysteine to phenylalanine, totals 15 residues. Left in the record is the CDR3 DNA by itself, 45 bases read in frame from the first base. Via the germline V gene, CDR1 is SGHRS and CDR2 YFSETQ. Unmatched junction bases come to 5, with V trimmed by 3 bases and J by 3 bases. The library was made by RT-PCR. Sequencing used an Illumina HiSeq 2500. The public reads were reanalyzed by TCRdb: fastp trimming at Q25, MiXCR alignment, in-frame beta chains only. Every entry covers one CDR3 protein and lists the most common genes and DNA from its rows. Recorded for this sample are hundreds of thousands of distinct CDR3 sequences; roughly 22% of them occurred a single time. Around 10% of the sample goes to the ten largest clones. Broader findings and caveats from the paper: According to the authors, only a limited number of new T cells may be recruited by each seasonal influenza vaccination.

At least ten counts were recorded for this clonotype. The target of this receptor is not known. The record has no base qualities; no much larger clone is one base away. The specimen was PBMCs from blood, collected about 20 months after vaccination. This sequence uses TRBV5-1 and TRBJ1-1, with 10 bases matching TRBD1. The source of this sequence is a man aged 50-75 years who received an inactivated influenza vaccine. Donor details come from another sample of the same person, matched by shared clones. CDR3 loop: CASSWGQGLYTEAFF. Read as DNA, the sequence is TGCGCCAGCAGCTGGGGACAGGGGCTTTACACTGAAGCTTTCTTT. Reference TRBV5-1 and TRBJ1-1 genes cover what lies past the CDR3, so the full variable domain is KAGVTQTPRYLIKTRGQQVTLSCSPISGHRSVSWYQQTPGQGLQFLFEYFSETQRNKGNFPGRFSGRQFSNSRSEMNVSTLELGDSALYLCASSWGQGLYTEAFFGQGTRLTVV.